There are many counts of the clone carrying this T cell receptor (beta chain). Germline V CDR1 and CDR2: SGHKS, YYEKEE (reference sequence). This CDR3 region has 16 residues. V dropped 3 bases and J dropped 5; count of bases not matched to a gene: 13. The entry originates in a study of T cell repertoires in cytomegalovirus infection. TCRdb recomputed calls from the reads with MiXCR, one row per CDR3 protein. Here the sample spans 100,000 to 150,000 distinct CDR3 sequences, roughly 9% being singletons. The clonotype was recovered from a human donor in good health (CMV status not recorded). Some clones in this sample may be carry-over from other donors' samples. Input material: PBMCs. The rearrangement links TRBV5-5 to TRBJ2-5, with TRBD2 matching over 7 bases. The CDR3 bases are TGTGCCAGCAGCTCGCTGCCGGGACTACAGGAGGAGACCCAGTACTTC. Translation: CASSSLPGLQEETQYF.